These 20 T cell receptor beta chains were all obtained from the same sample, sequenced in a study of blood T cell repertoires in COVID-19. Clones were sequenced by immunoSEQ multiplex PCR, and TCRdb holds only the in-frame ones, with some missing. The repertoire holds some 190,000 clones, with about 82% as singletons. What was sequenced was PBMCs or T cells enriched from blood (not recorded which). These receptor sequences come from a man aged 40-50 years with acute COVID-19.

The chain employs TRBV9 and TRBJ1-6, with D hard to call. The CDR3 loop spans 14 amino acids. V gave up 0 bases and J gave up 9 bases, with 10 bases separating them. Germline V gene sequence: CDR1 SGDLS, CDR2 YYNGEE. CDR3 DNA: TGTGCCAGCAGCGTAGCGGTTGGTGGTTCACCCCTCCACTTT. Residues: CASSVAVGGSPLHF.

The V and J genes are TRBV28 and TRBJ2-5; D unclear. CDR3 length: 13 amino acids. V was pared by 3 bases and J by 0 bases, with 5 bases between. CDR1 and CDR2 (germline): MDHEN, SYDVKM. In nucleotides, the CDR3 is TGTGCCAGCAGTTTTGGCTACCAAGAGACCCAGTACTTC. Translation gives CASSFGYQETQYF.

The chain couples TRBV7-6 to TRBJ2-6; 9 positions match TRBD1. After removal of 0 bases from V and 2 bases from J, the junction contained 11 bases not matched to a gene. The CDR3 has 20 amino acids. The germline V gene encodes CDR1 SGHVS and CDR2 FNYEAQ. The CDR3 here is CASSLAPWTGDVTGANVLTF. The CDR3, as DNA: TGTGCCAGCAGCTTAGCGCCATGGACAGGGGATGTGACTGGGGCCAACGTCCTGACTTTC.

V is TRBV10-3 and J is TRBJ2-7, with 9 nucleotides matching TRBD2. Germline trimming cut 11 bases from V and 3 bases from J; bases unmatched to any gene: 14. The CDR3 has 15 amino acids. Germline V gives CDR1 ENHRY, CDR2 SYGVKD. The CDR3 nucleotides are TGTGCCGCCGGTTTTATGACTAGCGGCCTCTACGAGCAGTACTTC. It specifies CAAGFMTSGLYEQYF.

The chain employs TRBV5-1 and TRBJ1-4; 8 bases match TRBD1. Germline V gene data show CDR1 as SGHRS and CDR2 as YFSETQ. Trimming removed 3 bases from V and 8 bases from J; junction bases left unmatched: 9. The CDR3 spans 15 residues. The CDR3 coding sequence is TGCGCCAGCAGCTACCAGGGGGCCTCTTCCGAAAAACTGTTTTTT. Protein: CASSYQGASSEKLFF.

In this sample, this clone turned up a few times. The chain carries TRBV6-5 and TRBJ2-7, with 11 bases identical to TRBD2. The V gene's germline CDR1 is MNHEY and CDR2 SVGAGI. The CDR3 loop spans 13 amino acids. V gave up 6 bases and J gave up 7 bases; unmatched junction bases: 5. The CDR3 coding sequence is TGTGCCAGCAGCCCAAGACTAGCGGGGGAGCAGTACTTC. This gives the protein CASSPRLAGEQYF.

DNA of the CDR3: TGTGCCAGCAGCGCCATAAGCGCGGACGAGCAGTACTTC. Its protein is CASSAISADEQYF. J is TRBJ2-7 and V is TRBV7-2; no reliable D call. This CDR3 is built from 13 residues. V dropped 5 bases and J dropped 5 bases, with 13 bases sitting between them. The V gene's germline CDR1 is SGHTA and CDR2 FQGNSA.

The chain recombines TRBV4-1 with TRBJ2-5; no clear D gene. CDR3 length: 14 amino acids. Germline V CDR1 and CDR2: MGHRA, YSYEKL. Trimming took off 1 base at V and 7 bases at J, with 13 bases between the two ends. CDR3 sequence: CASSQGGLSGTQYF. CDR3 bases: TGCGCCAGCAGCCAAGGTGGGCTGTCTGGGACCCAGTACTTC.

This clone has only a few counts. The chain uses TRBV9 and TRBJ1-4; perhaps TRBD1 as D (5 bases). This CDR3 spans 18 amino acids. V lost 4 bases, J lost 4 bases, and 23 bases lay in between. Germline V gene sequence: CDR1 SGDLS, CDR2 YYNGEE. CDR3 sequence: CASSPQPRQTVFNEKLFF. The CDR3 DNA sequence: TGTGCCAGCAGCCCACAACCGAGACAGACGGTCTTTAATGAAAAACTGTTTTTT.

The CDR3 loop is CASSDSLARTEQYF. CDR3 DNA sequence: TGTGCCAGCAGTGACTCGTTGGCCCGAACGGAGCAGTACTTC. This chain joins TRBV6-4 and TRBJ2-7; D gene unclear. V lost 0 bases and J lost 7, with 13 bases in between. CDR3 length: 14 residues. The V gene's germline CDR1 is MRHNA and CDR2 SNTAGT.

This rearrangement joins TRBV6-5 to TRBJ2-7; D may be TRBD2 (5 bases). Germline lookup yields CDR1 MNHEY and CDR2 SVGAGI. V dropped 5 bases and J dropped 5 bases, with 13 bases sitting between them. The CDR3 has 13 amino acids. The CDR3 spells CASSLGLTDEQYF. The CDR3, as DNA: TGTGCCAGCAGTCTCGGACTTACCGACGAGCAGTACTTC.

This clone was picked up one time. V gene TRBV24-1 combines with J gene TRBJ1-4, with TRBD1 matching 9 bases. Germline V CDR1 and CDR2: KGHDR, SFDVKD. Germline trimming cut 4 bases from V and 7 bases from J; bases unmatched to any gene: 9. The CDR3 totals 16 residues. CDR3 sequence reads: CATSERGQGLGEKLFF. The CDR3 DNA sequence: TGTGCCACCAGTGAACGCGGACAGGGGTTGGGTGAAAAACTGTTTTTT.

This clone was recorded once. The chain joins TRBV5-6 to TRBJ2-3; weak D call: TRBD2 (5 bases). From germline, CDR1 is SGHDT and CDR2 YYEEEE. V lost 4 bases and J 5 bases, leaving 20 bases between the germline ends. The CDR3 is 16 amino acids. The DNA for the CDR3 is TGTGCCAGCAGCCATTCTAGCTTGGGAGAAGTAGATACGCAGTATTTT. Its translation is CASSHSSLGEVDTQYF.

This clone was observed a few times. The J gene is TRBJ2-5, the V gene TRBV7-8; D may be TRBD2 (5 bases). CDR1 is SGHVS and CDR2 is FQNEAQ in the germline V gene. The CDR3 has 14 residues. V was clipped by 0 bases and J by 7 bases, with 12 bases between them. As DNA, the CDR3 is TGTGCCAGCAGCTTAGCGGAGGTGGTCTCGACCCAGTACTTC. Protein sequence: CASSLAEVVSTQYF.

V gene TRBV19 combines with J gene TRBJ1-5, with D unclear. Germline V CDR1 and CDR2: LNHDA, SQIVND (reference sequence). Trimming took off 1 base at V and 0 bases at J, with 10 bases between the two ends. The CDR3 is 16 amino acids. The CDR3 sequence: CASSIASPYSNQPQHF. The CDR3 bases are TGTGCCAGTAGTATAGCGTCCCCGTATAGCAATCAGCCCCAGCATTTT.

This clone was observed a handful of times. V is TRBV2 and J is TRBJ2-1; the D gene is possibly TRBD2 (5 bases). The length of the CDR3 is 16 residues. V dropped 2 bases and J dropped 0 bases, with 11 bases sitting between them. Germline CDR1 is SNHLY and CDR2 is FYNNEI. The CDR3 protein is CASSELGGLSYNEQFF. The DNA for the CDR3 is TGTGCCAGCAGTGAACTGGGCGGGCTCTCCTACAATGAGCAGTTCTTC.

The chain employs TRBV6-1 and TRBJ1-1, with 12 positions matching TRBD1. CDR1 MNHNS and CDR2 SASEGT come from the germline V gene. The CDR3 has 17 residues. The V gene end was trimmed by 4 bases and the J gene end by 3 bases; junction bases not matched to a gene: 9. DNA for the CDR3: TGTGCCAGCAGTGGGGACAGGGGGCGTGATTACGACACTGAAGCTTTCTTT. Translation gives CASSGDRGRDYDTEAFF.

The J gene is TRBJ1-6, the V gene TRBV5-4, with a tentative D call TRBD1 (5 bases). Germline V CDR1 and CDR2: SGHNT, YYREEE (reference sequence). CDR3 length equals 14 residues. Trimming cost V 2 bases and J 4 bases, with 7 bases left between them. This CDR3 reads CASSFGGYNSPLHF. In DNA, the CDR3 is TGTGCCAGCAGCTTTGGGGGGTATAATTCACCCCTCCACTTT.

The V call is TRBV7-2, the J call TRBJ2-3; D gene unclear. The CDR3 spans 11 residues. Germline V gene sequence: CDR1 SGHTA, CDR2 FQGNSA. V shed 8 bases and J shed 2 bases, with 5 bases lying between them. The CDR3 here is CASANTDTQYF. The CDR3 bases are TGTGCCAGCGCTAACACAGATACGCAGTATTTT. The full variable domain, in which reference TRBV7-2 and TRBJ2-3 provide the parts outside the CDR3, is GAGVSQSPSNKVTEKGKDVELRCDPISGHTALYWYRQSLGQGLEFLIYFQGNSAPDKSGLPSDRFSAERTGGSVSTLTIQRTQQEDSAVYLCASANTDTQYFGPGTRLTVL.

The J gene is TRBJ1-3, the V gene TRBV19, with a possible D match to TRBD1 (5 bases). CDR1 is LNHDA, CDR2 SQIVND, per germline (reference sequence). V lost 7 bases, J lost 0 bases, and 16 bases lay in between. The CDR3 is 16 residues long. This CDR3 reads CASKLDRLDSGNTIYF. The CDR3 DNA sequence: TGTGCCAGTAAGCTCGACAGACTGGACTCTGGAAACACCATATATTTT.